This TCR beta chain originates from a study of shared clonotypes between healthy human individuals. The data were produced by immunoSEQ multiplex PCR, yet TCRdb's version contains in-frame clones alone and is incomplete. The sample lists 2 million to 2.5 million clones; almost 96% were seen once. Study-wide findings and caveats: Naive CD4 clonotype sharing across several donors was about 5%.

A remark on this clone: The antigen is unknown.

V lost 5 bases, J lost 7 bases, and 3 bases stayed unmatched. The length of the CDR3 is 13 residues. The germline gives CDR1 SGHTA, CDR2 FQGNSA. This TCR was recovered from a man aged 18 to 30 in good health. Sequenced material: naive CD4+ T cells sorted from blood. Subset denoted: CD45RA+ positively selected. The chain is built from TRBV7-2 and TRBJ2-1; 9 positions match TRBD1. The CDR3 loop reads CASSKDRGNEQFF. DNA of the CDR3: TGTGCCAGCAGCAAGGACAGGGGTAATGAGCAGTTCTTC.